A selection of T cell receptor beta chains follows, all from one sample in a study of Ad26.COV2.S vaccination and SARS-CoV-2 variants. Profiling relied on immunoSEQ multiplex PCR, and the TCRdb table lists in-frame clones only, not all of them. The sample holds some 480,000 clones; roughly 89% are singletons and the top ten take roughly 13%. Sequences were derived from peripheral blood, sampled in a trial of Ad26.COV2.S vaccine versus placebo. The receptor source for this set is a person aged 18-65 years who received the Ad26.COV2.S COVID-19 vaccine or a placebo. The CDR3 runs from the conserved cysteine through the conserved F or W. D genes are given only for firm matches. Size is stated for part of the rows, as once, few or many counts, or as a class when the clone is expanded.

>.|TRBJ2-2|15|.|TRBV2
TGTGCCAGCAGTGTGGGGGGCCAGAACACCGGGGAGCTGTTTTTT
CASSVGGQNTGELFF
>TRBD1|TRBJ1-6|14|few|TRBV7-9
TGTGCCAGCAGCGTCGGACAGGGAGTCTCACCCCTCCACTTT
CASSVGQGVSPLHF
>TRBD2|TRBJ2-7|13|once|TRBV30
TGTGCCTGGAGGCTAGCGGGAGGGGGCGAGCAGTACTTC
CAWRLAGGGEQYF
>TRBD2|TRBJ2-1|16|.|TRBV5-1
TGCGCCAGCAGCTCCGGACTAGCGGAGACGAGGAATGAGCAGTTCTTC
CASSSGLAETRNEQFF
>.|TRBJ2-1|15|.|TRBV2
TGTGCCAGCAGTGAAGCGCTTTTAAGCAACAATGAGCAGTTCTTC
CASSEALLSNNEQFF
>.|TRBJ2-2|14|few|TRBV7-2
TGTGCCAGCGGCGGGACACCAAACACCGGGGAGCTGTTTTTT
CASGGTPNTGELFF
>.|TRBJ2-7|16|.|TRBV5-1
TGCGCCAGCAGCTTGGCCGGTTTCCAGGTTGCCTACGAGCAGTACTTC
CASSLAGFQVAYEQYF
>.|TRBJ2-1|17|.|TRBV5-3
TGTGCCAGAAGCTGGCAGATCGGAAAAAGCTCCTACAATGAGCAGTTCTTC
CARSWQIGKSSYNEQFF
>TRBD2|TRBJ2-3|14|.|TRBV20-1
TGCAGTGCTAGTGTTAGCGGGATAGCAGATACGCAGTATTTT
CSASVSGIADTQYF
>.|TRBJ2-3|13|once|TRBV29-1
TGCAGCGTTGATCCCGTGAGCACAGATACGCAGTATTTT
CSVDPVSTDTQYF
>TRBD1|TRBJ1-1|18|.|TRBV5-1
TGCGCCAGCAGCTTTAGTATGGGACAGGGGGCCTTAAGCACTGAAGCTTTCTTT
CASSFSMGQGALSTEAFF
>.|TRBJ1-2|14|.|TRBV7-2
TGTGCCAGCAGCTTACAGGTTGATAACTATGGCTACACCTTC
CASSLQVDNYGYTF
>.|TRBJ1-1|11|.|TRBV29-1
TGCAGCGTTTTTACAGACGGGTGGGCTTTCTTT
CSVFTDGWAFF
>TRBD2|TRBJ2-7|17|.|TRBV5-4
TGTGCCAGCAGCCAGGGGGTTCCTAGCGGGAGGGCCTACGAGCAGTACTTC
CASSQGVPSGRAYEQYF
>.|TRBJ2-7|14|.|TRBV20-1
TGCAGTGCTAGTAAACCCCTTGGGATTTGGGAGCAGTACTTC
CSASKPLGIWEQYF
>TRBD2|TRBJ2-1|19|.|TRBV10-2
TGCGCCAGCAGTGACCCGACTAGCGGGGGAGACCCCTCCTACAATGAGCAGTTCTTC
CASSDPTSGGDPSYNEQFF
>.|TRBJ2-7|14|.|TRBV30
TGTGCCTGGATCCATAAGGGGGAACCCTACGAGCAGTACTTC
CAWIHKGEPYEQYF
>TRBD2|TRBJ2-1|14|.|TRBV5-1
TGCGCCAGCAGCTTCACTAGCGGGAGTAATGAGCAGTTCTTC
CASSFTSGSNEQFF
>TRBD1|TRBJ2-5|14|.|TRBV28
TGTGCCAGCAGTTTATTCAGGGGGCGGGAGACCCAGTACTTC
CASSLFRGRETQYF
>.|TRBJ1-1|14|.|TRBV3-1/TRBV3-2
TGTGCCAGCAGCCAAGACGGGGGTCGGGGTGAAGCTTTCTTT
CASSQDGGRGEAFF
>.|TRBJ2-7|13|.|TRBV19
TGTGCCAGTAGACCGGGCGCAACCTACGAGCAGTACTTC
CASRPGATYEQYF
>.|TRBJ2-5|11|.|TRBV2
TGTGCCAGCAGTGTGAAAGAGACCCAGTACTTC
CASSVKETQYF
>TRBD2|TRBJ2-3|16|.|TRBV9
TGTGCCAGCAGCCCAGTAGCGGGAGGGTCCACAGATACGCAGTATTTT
CASSPVAGGSTDTQYF
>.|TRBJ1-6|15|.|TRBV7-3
TGTGCCAGCAGCTTTTCATCAGGGCAGGATTCACCCCTCCACTTT
CASSFSSGQDSPLHF
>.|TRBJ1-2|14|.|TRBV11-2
TGTGCCAGCAGCTTAGACGGCCTCCGCTATGGCTACACCTTC
CASSLDGLRYGYTF
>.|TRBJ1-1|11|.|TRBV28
TGTGCCAGCATCGAGAGGACTGAAGCTTTCTTT
CASIERTEAFF
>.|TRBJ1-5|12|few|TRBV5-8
TGTGCCAGCAGCTTGGGGGCGGCCAGCCAGCATTTT
CASSLGAASQHF
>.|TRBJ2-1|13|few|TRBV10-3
TGTGCCATCAAGTCTAGCCGGTCCGATGAGCAGTTCTTC
CAIKSSRSDEQFF
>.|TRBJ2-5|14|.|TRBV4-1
TGCGCCAGCAGCCAAGTGCGTAGCGAGGCGACCCAGTACTTC
CASSQVRSEATQYF
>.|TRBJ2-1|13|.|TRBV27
TGTGCCAGCAGTTTGGTTTCCTACAATGAGCAGTTCTTC
CASSLVSYNEQFF
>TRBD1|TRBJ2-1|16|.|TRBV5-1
TGCGCCAGCAGCTTGGCTCCGGGACAGGGATCAAGTGAGCAGTTCTTC
CASSLAPGQGSSEQFF
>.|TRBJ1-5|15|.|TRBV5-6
TGTGCCAGCAGCTTGGCCAGGGCTTACAATCAGCCCCAGCATTTT
CASSLARAYNQPQHF